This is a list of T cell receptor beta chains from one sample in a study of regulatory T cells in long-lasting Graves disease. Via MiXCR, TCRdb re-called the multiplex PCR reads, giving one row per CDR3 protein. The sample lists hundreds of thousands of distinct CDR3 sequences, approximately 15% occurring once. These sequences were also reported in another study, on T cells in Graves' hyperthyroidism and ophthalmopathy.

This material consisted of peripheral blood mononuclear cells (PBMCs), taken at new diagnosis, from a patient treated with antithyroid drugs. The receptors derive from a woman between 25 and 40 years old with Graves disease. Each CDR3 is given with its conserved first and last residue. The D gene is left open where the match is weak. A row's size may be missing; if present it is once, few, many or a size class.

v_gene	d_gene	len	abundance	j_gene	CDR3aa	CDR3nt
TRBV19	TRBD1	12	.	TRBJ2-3	CATSGQTDTQYF	TGTGCCACCTCGGGACAGACAGATACGCAGTATTTT
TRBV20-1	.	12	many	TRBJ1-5	CSASQSNQPQHF	TGCAGTGCTAGCCAGAGCAATCAGCCCCAGCATTTT
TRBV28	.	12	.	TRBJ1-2	CASSFWNYGYTF	TGTGCCAGCAGTTTCTGGAACTATGGCTACACCTTC
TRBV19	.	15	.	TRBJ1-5	CASTEGWGAVQPQHF	TGTGCCAGTACCGAGGGGTGGGGGGCAGTCCAGCCCCAGCATTTT
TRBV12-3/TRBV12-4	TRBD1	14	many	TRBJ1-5	CASKTGQAYQPQHF	TGTGCCAGCAAAACGGGACAGGCATATCAGCCCCAGCATTTT
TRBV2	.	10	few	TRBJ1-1	CATLLLLASF	TGTGCCACCCTTCTGTTGTTGGCTTCCTTT
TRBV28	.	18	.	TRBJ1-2	CASGNAGSLGVHNYGYTF	TGTGCCAGCGGAAATGCGGGTTCCCTTGGGGTGCATAACTATGGCTACACCTTC
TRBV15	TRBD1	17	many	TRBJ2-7	CATSREAGQGVGYEQYF	TGTGCCACCAGCAGAGAGGCCGGACAGGGGGTGGGGTACGAGCAGTACTTC
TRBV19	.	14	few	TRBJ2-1	CASSVGLTFHEQFF	TGTGCCAGTAGTGTCGGACTGACCTTTCATGAGCAGTTCTTC
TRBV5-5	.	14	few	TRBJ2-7	CASSFREGRYEQYF	TGTGCCAGCAGCTTCCGGGAAGGGAGGTACGAGCAGTACTTC
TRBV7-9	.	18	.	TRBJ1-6	CASSLVRGLVSYNSPLHF	TGTGCCAGCAGCTTGGTGCGGGGATTAGTCTCCTATAATTCACCCCTCCACTTT
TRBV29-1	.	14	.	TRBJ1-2	CSVHGALTNYGYTF	TGCAGCGTCCATGGGGCACTGACTAACTATGGCTACACCTTC
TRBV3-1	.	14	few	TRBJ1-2	CASSQESRSYGYTF	TGTGCCAGCAGCCAAGAGTCACGGTCCTATGGCTACACCTTC
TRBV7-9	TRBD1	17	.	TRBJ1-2	CASSSPEGMTGDYGYTF	TGTGCCAGCAGCTCACCGGAAGGTATGACAGGGGACTATGGCTACACCTTC
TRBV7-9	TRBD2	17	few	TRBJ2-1	CASSLRLAGGMGNEQFF	TGTGCCAGCAGCTTGCGACTAGCGGGAGGGATGGGGAATGAGCAGTTCTTC
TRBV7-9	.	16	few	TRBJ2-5	CASSTSPWRSQETQYF	TGTGCCAGCAGCACCTCCCCCTGGCGGTCCCAAGAGACCCAGTACTTC
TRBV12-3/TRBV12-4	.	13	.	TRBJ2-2	CASSQISSGELFF	TGTGCCAGCAGTCAGATTAGTAGCGGGGAGCTGTTTTTT
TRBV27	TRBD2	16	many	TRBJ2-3	CASSLGAGAHTDTQYF	TGTGCCAGCAGTTTAGGAGCGGGGGCCCACACAGATACGCAGTATTTT
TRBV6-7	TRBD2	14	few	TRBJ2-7	CASSYGTISYEQYF	TGTGCCAGCAGTTACGGGACTATTTCCTACGAGCAGTACTTC
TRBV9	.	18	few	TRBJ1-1	CASSVAPRGANKDTEAFF	TGTGCCAGCAGCGTTGCTCCTAGGGGTGCGAATAAGGACACTGAAGCTTTCTTT
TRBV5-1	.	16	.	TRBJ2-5	CASSITSGATGETQYF	TGCGCCAGCAGCATTACCTCAGGGGCGACTGGAGAGACCCAGTACTTC
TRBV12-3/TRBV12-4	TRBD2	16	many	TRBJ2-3	CASSFGLAGVGDTQYF	TGTGCCAGCAGTTTCGGGTTAGCGGGAGTGGGAGATACGCAGTATTTT
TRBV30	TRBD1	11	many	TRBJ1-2	CAWSQGAGYTF	TGTGCCTGGAGCCAGGGGGCTGGCTACACCTTC